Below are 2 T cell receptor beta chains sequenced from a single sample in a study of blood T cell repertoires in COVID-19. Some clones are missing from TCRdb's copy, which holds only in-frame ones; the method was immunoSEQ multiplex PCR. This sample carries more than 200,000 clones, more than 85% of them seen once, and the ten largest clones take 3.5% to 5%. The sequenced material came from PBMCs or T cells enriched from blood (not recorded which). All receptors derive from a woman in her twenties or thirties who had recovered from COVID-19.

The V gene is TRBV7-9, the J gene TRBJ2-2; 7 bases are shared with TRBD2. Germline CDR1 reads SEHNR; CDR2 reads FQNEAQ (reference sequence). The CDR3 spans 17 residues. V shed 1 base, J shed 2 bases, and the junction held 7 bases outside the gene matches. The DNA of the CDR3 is TGTGCCAGCAGCTTAGAGGGGCGACTAGCCAACACCGGGGAGCTGTTTTTT. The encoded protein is CASSLEGRLANTGELFF.

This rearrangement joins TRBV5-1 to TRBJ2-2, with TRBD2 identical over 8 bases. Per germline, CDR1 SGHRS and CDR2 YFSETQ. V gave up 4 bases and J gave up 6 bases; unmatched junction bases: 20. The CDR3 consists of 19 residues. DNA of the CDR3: TGCGCCAGCAGCATCCTCCCCGGGGGGGCGGACCCCGGGTCCGGGGAGCTGTTTTTT. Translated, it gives CASSILPGGADPGSGELFF.